One sample yielded the 28 T cell receptor beta chains listed below, sequenced in a study of T cell responses to AZD1222 COVID-19 vaccine. Profiling relied on immunoSEQ multiplex PCR, and the TCRdb table lists in-frame clones only, not all of them. The data show around 180,000 clones, around 94% seen once. Sequencing was performed on peripheral blood, taken 28 days after the second AZD1222 dose. The receptor source for this set is an adult who received the AZD1222 COVID-19 vaccine.

J is TRBJ1-1 and V is TRBV7-2; D possibly corresponds to TRBD1 (5 bases). Trimming left V 2 bases short and J 1 base short, with 11 bases between. Germline lookup yields CDR1 SGHTA and CDR2 FQGNSA. This CDR3 is 15 amino acids long. Here the CDR3 DNA reads TGTGCCAGCAGCTTATTCCCGGGGGGGAACACTGAAGCTTTCTTT. As protein: CASSLFPGGNTEAFF.

V usage is TRBV2 and J usage is TRBJ1-4; D not certain. Trimming took off 6 bases at V and 6 bases at J, with 20 bases between the two ends. The CDR3 runs to 16 residues. CDR1 is SNHLY, CDR2 FYNNEI, per germline. The CDR3 DNA follows: TGTGCCAGCAGAAAATCCGGTCGCGTAGGTGATGAAAAACTGTTTTTT. It is translated as CASRKSGRVGDEKLFF.

V gene TRBV2 combines with J gene TRBJ1-4; 7 bases align to TRBD1. The CDR3 totals 16 residues. V lost 7 bases and J lost 3; bases outside the gene matches: 11. Germline values: CDR1 SNHLY, CDR2 FYNNEI. The CDR3 is CASTTGAGVPNEKLFF. DNA of the CDR3: TGTGCCAGCACAACAGGGGCTGGGGTTCCTAATGAAAAACTGTTTTTT.

The chain uses TRBV5-8 and TRBJ1-2, with 7 nucleotides matching TRBD1. The CDR3 sequence is 14 residues long. V lost 1 base and J lost 4; bases outside the gene matches: 4. From germline, CDR1 is SGHTS and CDR2 YDEGEE. CDR3 bases: TGTGCCAGCAGCTTGTTAGGGGGCCCCTATGGCTACACCTTC. It yields the protein CASSLLGGPYGYTF. The full variable domain, with the rest looked up from reference TRBV5-8 and TRBJ1-2, is EAGVTQSPTHLIKTRGQQATLRCSPISGHTSVYWYQQALGLGLQFLLWYDEGEERNRGNFPPRFSGRQFPNYSSELNVNALELEDSALYLCASSLLGGPYGYTFGSGTRLTVV.

This chain uses TRBV11-2 with TRBJ2-7, with D perhaps assigned TRBD1 or TRBD2 (5 bases each). The V gene's germline CDR1 is SGHAT and CDR2 FQNNGV. This CDR3 contains 14 residues. V was pared by 4 bases and J by 7 bases, with 17 bases between. CDR3 in DNA: TGTGCCAGCAGCTCCTCCGGGACCGGGGTAGAGCAGTACTTC. This encodes CASSSSGTGVEQYF.

J is TRBJ2-2 and V is TRBV27; the match to TRBD2 covers 11 bases. The CDR3 has 15 residues. Germline CDR1 and CDR2: MNHEY and SMNVEV (reference sequence). With V trimmed by 3 bases and J by 7 bases, 4 bases remained unmatched. The CDR3 nucleotides read TGTGCCAGCAGTTTGATACTAGCGGGAGACGGGGAGCTGTTTTTT. Encoded protein: CASSLILAGDGELFF.

This chain joins TRBV6-6 and TRBJ2-2, with TRBD1 identical over 8 bases. CDR1 and CDR2 from the germline V gene are MNHNY and SVGAGI (reference sequence). The CDR3 is 15 amino acids. J was trimmed by 4 bases and V by 5 bases; bases with no gene match: 6. In DNA, the CDR3 is TGTGCCAGCAGTACGACAGGGGTGGGCACCGGGGAGCTGTTTTTT. It codes for CASSTTGVGTGELFF.

V usage is TRBV27 and J usage is TRBJ2-7; D is perhaps TRBD1 or TRBD2 (5 bases each). V was pared by 6 bases and J by 6 bases, with 21 bases between. CDR3 size: 15 residues. Germline CDR1 MNHEY, CDR2 SMNVEV (reference sequence). CDR3 region: CASSFWGTSNREQYF. In DNA, the CDR3 is TGTGCCAGCAGCTTTTGGGGGACCTCCAATCGCGAGCAGTACTTC.

This chain links TRBV6-5 with TRBJ2-7; no clear D gene. The germline gives CDR1 MNHEY, CDR2 SVGAGI. Between the trimmed V and J ends, which lost 6 bases and 2 bases, there was a span of 8 bases. The CDR3 spans 12 residues. The CDR3 spells CASRGNTYEQYF. As DNA, the CDR3 is TGTGCCAGCAGGGGGAACACCTACGAGCAGTACTTC.

This sequence joins TRBV9 and TRBJ2-1; D possibly corresponds to TRBD2 (5 bases). CDR3 length: 15 residues. Germline CDR1 is SGDLS and CDR2 is YYNGEE. The V end was cut by 3 bases, the J end by 8 bases, with 18 bases between. The CDR3, as DNA: TGTGCCAGCAGCGGGTCGGGGATTGAGAATGATGAGCAGTTCTTC. Its translation is CASSGSGIENDEQFF.

The rearrangement links TRBV11-3 to TRBJ1-1; a possible D gene is TRBD1 (5 bases). V lost 4 bases and J 7 bases, leaving 19 bases between the germline ends. Germline loops: CDR1 SGHNT, CDR2 YENEEA. The CDR3 loop spans 15 amino acids. The CDR3 DNA follows: TGTGCCAGCAGCTCGCAAAGACAGAAGAGGAGTGAAGCTTTCTTT. It codes for CASSSQRQKRSEAFF.

V is TRBV28 and J is TRBJ2-7; 7 bases fit TRBD1. Germline V gives CDR1 MDHEN, CDR2 SYDVKM. V dropped 3 bases and J dropped 3; count of bases not matched to a gene: 8. The CDR3 contains 15 residues. The CDR3 protein is CASSLSGQTIYEQYF. In DNA form, the CDR3 reads TGTGCCAGCAGTTTGTCGGGACAGACTATCTACGAGCAGTACTTC.

The chain joins TRBV5-4 to TRBJ2-3; D ambiguous. The V and J ends lost 0 bases and 1 base respectively, with 9 bases between them. Germline V gene lookup returns CDR1 SGHNT and CDR2 YYREEE (reference sequence). The CDR3 length is 15 residues. The CDR3 protein is CASSLAAAGTDTQYF. The CDR3 nucleotides read TGTGCCAGCAGCTTGGCGGCGGCGGGCACAGATACGCAGTATTTT. Full variable domain (rest looked up from reference TRBV5-4 and TRBJ2-3): ETGVTQSPTHLIKTRGQQVTLRCSSQSGHNTVSWYQQALGQGPQFIFQYYREEENGRGNFPPRFSGLQFPNYSSELNVNALELDDSALYLCASSLAAAGTDTQYFGPGTRLTVL.

This clone showed up just once. The chain combines TRBV3-1 (or the pseudogene TRBV3-2) with TRBJ1-1; no definite D call. This CDR3 comprises 19 residues. Trimming shortened V by 0 bases and J by 10 bases, and 30 bases separated the two germline ends. CDR1 and CDR2 (germline): LGHDT, YNNKEL (reference sequence). The CDR3 reads CASSQDQPTPDLPGVGAFF. In DNA, the CDR3 is TGTGCCAGCAGCCAAGATCAACCCACGCCGGACCTCCCCGGCGTAGGAGCTTTCTTT.

Turning to this clone: Other DNA sequences of this sample code for an identical CDR3. The chain recombines TRBV29-1 with TRBJ2-5, with a possible D match to TRBD1 (6 bases). Germline CDR1 is SQVTM and CDR2 is ANQGSEA. The CDR3 is 12 residues long. Trimming cost V 5 bases and J 0 bases, with 7 bases left between them. The chain's CDR3 is CSVRTDQETQYF. The CDR3 DNA reads TGCAGCGTTAGGACAGACCAAGAGACCCAGTACTTC.

V usage is TRBV5-1 and J usage is TRBJ2-5; TRBD1 agrees at 9 bases. V lost 3 bases to trimming and J lost 5 bases; unmatched junction nucleotides: 11. The germline V gene encodes CDR1 SGHRS and CDR2 YFSETQ. CDR3 size: 16 residues. CDR3 nucleotides: TGCGCCAGCAGCTGGGGGCCGGGACAGGGTCGTGAGACCCAGTACTTC. Translation gives CASSWGPGQGRETQYF.

The chain combines TRBV18 with TRBJ1-5; possibly TRBD1 for D (6 bases). This CDR3 spans 14 amino acids. V was pared by 3 bases and J by 6 bases, with 12 bases between. Looked up from germline, CDR1 is KGHSH and CDR2 is LQKENI. The CDR3 is CASSPYEGGQPQHF. The CDR3 nucleotides are TGTGCCAGCTCACCCTATGAGGGGGGTCAGCCCCAGCATTTT.

As for this clone: The same CDR3 can be traced to other DNA sequences in this sample. This chain connects TRBV5-1 to TRBJ1-2, with unresolved D. Trimming pared 1 base from V and 2 bases from J, leaving 6 bases between. The germline CDR1 and CDR2 sequences are SGHRS and YFSETQ. The CDR3 covers 13 residues. CDR3 sequence: CASSLQGNYGYTF. The CDR3 DNA reads as TGCGCCAGCAGCTTGCAAGGGAACTATGGCTACACCTTC.

The V and J genes are TRBV21-1 and TRBJ1-2; the table calls TRBD1, which could not be checked here. TRBV21-1 is flagged as a pseudogene. This CDR3 contains 16 residues. CDR3 sequence: CASSKASDRERDGYTF. For the CDR3, the DNA is TGTGCCAGCAGCAAAGCCTCGGACAGGGAGAGGGATGGCTACACCTTC.

V and J are TRBV7-2 and TRBJ1-2; tentative D call: TRBD1 (5 bases). The CDR3 totals 16 residues. Germline values: CDR1 SGHTA, CDR2 FQGNSA. The V end lost 5 bases, the J end lost 6 bases, and 22 bases lay between the germline ends. CDR3 sequence reads: CASSHEGTQAGDGYTF. The CDR3 bases are TGTGCCAGCAGCCACGAGGGGACCCAAGCCGGAGATGGCTACACCTTC.

The chain is built from TRBV3-1 (or the pseudogene TRBV3-2) and TRBJ2-7, with unresolved D. Trimming pared 1 base from V and 6 bases from J, leaving 7 bases between. CDR1 and CDR2 from the germline V gene are LGHDT and YNNKEL (reference sequence). The CDR3 has 12 residues. CDR3 in amino acids: CASSQGSAEQYF. DNA for the CDR3: TGTGCCAGCAGCCAAGGGAGCGCCGAGCAGTACTTC.

The chain employs TRBV6-4 and TRBJ2-1, with D unclear. V was pared by 2 bases and J by 6 bases, with 11 bases between. The CDR3 is made up of 14 amino acids. CDR1 MRHNA and CDR2 SNTAGT come from the germline V gene. The CDR3, as DNA: TGTGCCAGCAGTGACGGCGGCCTCCTCAATGAGCAGTTCTTC. It yields the protein CASSDGGLLNEQFF.

The rearrangement joins TRBV23-1 to TRBJ2-1, with TRBD2 matching over 7 bases. TRBV23-1 falls under the ORF class, with uncertain function. This CDR3 has 15 amino acids. The trim removed 3 bases at V and 6 bases at J, leaving 8 bases unmatched. The CDR3 reads CASSQPSGAGNEQFF. For the CDR3, the DNA is TGCGCCAGCAGTCAGCCGAGCGGGGCGGGCAATGAGCAGTTCTTC.

The chain couples TRBV7-9 to TRBJ2-5; D is unresolved. This CDR3 has 15 amino acids. V was cut by 0 bases and J by 0 bases, with 8 bases left in between. Germline V gene lookup returns CDR1 SEHNR and CDR2 FQNEAQ (reference sequence). The CDR3 sequence: CASSLAFGDQETQYF. The DNA of the CDR3 is TGTGCCAGCAGCTTAGCTTTTGGGGACCAAGAGACCCAGTACTTC. The full variable domain, rest sourced from reference TRBV7-9 and TRBJ2-5, is DTGVSQNPRHKITKRGQNVTFRCDPISEHNRLYWYRQTLGQGPEFLTYFQNEAQLEKSRLLSDRFSAERPKGSFSTLEIQRTEQGDSAMYLCASSLAFGDQETQYFGPGTRLLVL.

The V call is TRBV9, the J call TRBJ2-1, with 8 bases lining up with TRBD2. Germline CDR1 reads SGDLS; CDR2 reads YYNGEE. This CDR3 contains 14 residues. V shed 0 bases, J shed 10 bases, and the junction held 6 bases outside the gene matches. The CDR3 DNA sequence: TGTGCCAGCAGCGTAGACGGGGGGGTCGTGGAGCAGTTCTTC. Encoded protein: CASSVDGGVVEQFF.

This clone came up a few times. V and J are TRBV4-2 and TRBJ2-1; a weak D match, TRBD2 (5 bases). The length of the CDR3 is 15 residues. Trimming shortened V by 5 bases and J by 8 bases, and 19 bases separated the two germline ends. Germline V lookup: CDR1 LGHNA, CDR2 YNFKEQ. The CDR3 DNA reads TGTGCCAGCAGCGCCGGTGTCGCTAGCCCGGATGAGCAGTTCTTC. Translating it yields CASSAGVASPDEQFF.

The chain has TRBV27 and TRBJ1-1; weak D call: TRBD1 (6 bases). The CDR3 has 18 amino acids. The germline V gene has CDR1 MNHEY and CDR2 SMNVEV (reference sequence). V was pared by 6 bases and J by 2 bases, with 25 bases between. This CDR3 is CASRISFGTPTRNTEAFF. The CDR3 DNA is TGTGCCAGCAGGATTTCTTTCGGGACACCTACCCGAAACACTGAAGCTTTCTTT.

This clone was recorded only once. J is TRBJ1-2 and V is TRBV15, with D possibly matching TRBD1 (6 bases). V lost 3 bases and J 6 bases, leaving 17 bases between the germline ends. Germline CDR1 is LNHNV and CDR2 is YYDKDF (reference sequence). The CDR3 contains 15 residues. In DNA form, the CDR3 reads TGTGCCACCAGCAGTCTTAGAGGGGGGGCGAATGGCTACACCTTC. This translates into CATSSLRGGANGYTF.